This T cell receptor beta chain was captured by sequencing in a study of T-cell memory formation after mild COVID-19. TCRdb fed the 5' RACE reads into MiXCR, producing one record per CDR3 protein. The sample consists of 120,000 to 150,000 distinct CDR3 sequences, roughly 6.2% of them appearing once. CDR1 LGHNA and CDR2 YNFKEQ come from the germline V gene. V shed 0 bases, J shed 5 bases, and the junction held 12 bases outside the gene matches. The CDR3 extends over 18 amino acids. This clonotype was found many times. The sample was PBMCs or a T cell subset sorted from them (not recorded which). This receptor was obtained from an adult woman who had mild COVID-19 (a few samples of this study predate the infection). Cell type and time point are not known. The chain combines TRBV4-2 with TRBJ2-3; 9 nucleotides line up with TRBD2. CDR3 protein: CASSQDLAGGAREDTQYF. The CDR3 DNA sequence: TGTGCCAGCAGCCAAGATCTTGCGGGGGGGGCCCGTGAAGATACGCAGTATTTT.